These 31 T cell receptor beta chains came from one sample sequenced in a study of T-cell reconstitution after alpha-beta-depleted transplantation in children. Preparing the TCRbeta library involved the use of unique molecular identifiers. Via MiXCR, TCRdb re-called the PCR reads, giving one row per CDR3 protein. The table records around 800,000 distinct CDR3 sequences, approximately 15% of them present only once. Specimen: PBMCs, mostly from graft donor cells, collected 360 days after TCRalphabeta/CD19-depleted stem cell transplant. These receptors were obtained from a male patient between 5 and 17 years old who had a stem cell transplant for acute lymphoblastic leukemia, so the T cells may come from the graft donor.

The CDR3 reads CASSPRGTSGGGATDTQYF. Here the CDR3 DNA reads TGTGCCAGCAGCCCGAGGGGGACTAGCGGGGGAGGGGCCACAGATACGCAGTATTTT. The rearrangement joins TRBV7-3 to TRBJ2-3, with TRBD2 matching over 14 bases. The CDR3 sequence is 19 residues long. Per the germline V gene, CDR1 is SGHTA and CDR2 is FQGTGA. V was clipped by 5 bases and J by 2 bases; unmatched bases: 12. Drawing the rest from reference TRBV7-3 and TRBJ2-3, the complete variable domain is GAGVSQTPSNKVTEKGKYVELRCDPISGHTALYWYRQSLGQGPEFLIYFQGTGAADDSGLPNDRFFAVRPEGSVSTLKIQRTERGDSAVYLCASSPRGTSGGGATDTQYFGPGTRLTVL.

There are many counts of this clonotype. The rearrangement joins TRBV9 to TRBJ2-3; TRBD2 matches 10 bases. The CDR3 is made up of 16 amino acids. The germline gives CDR1 SGDLS, CDR2 YYNGEE. J gave up 3 bases and V 1 base, and 5 bases lay outside the gene matches. The chain's CDR3 is CASSVTGLAETDTQYF. Here the CDR3 DNA reads TGTGCCAGCAGCGTAACAGGACTAGCGGAGACAGATACGCAGTATTTT. The full variable domain, rest sourced from reference TRBV9 and TRBJ2-3, is DSGVTQTPKHLITATGQRVTLRCSPRSGDLSVYWYQQSLDQGLQFLIQYYNGEERAKGNILERFSAQQFPDLHSELNLSSLELGDSALYFCASSVTGLAETDTQYFGPGTRLTVL.

The chain carries TRBV7-2 and TRBJ2-3; maybe TRBD2 (6 bases). Trimming took off 1 base at V and 8 bases at J, with 10 bases between the two ends. CDR3 length equals 13 residues. Germline CDR1 reads SGHTA; CDR2 reads FQGNSA. For the CDR3, the DNA is TGTGCCAGCAGCTTAGAGACTAGGAGTACGCAGTATTTT. Its protein product is CASSLETRSTQYF.

V and J are TRBV15 and TRBJ2-2; 9 positions match TRBD1. The germline gives CDR1 LNHNV, CDR2 YYDKDF (reference sequence). This CDR3 has 15 amino acids. J gave up 2 bases and V 2 bases, and 0 bases lay outside the gene matches. CDR3 amino acids: CATSRTGGNTGELFF. The CDR3 DNA reads as TGTGCCACCAGCAGAACAGGGGGCAACACCGGGGAGCTGTTTTTT. The full variable domain, completed using reference TRBV15 and TRBJ2-2, is DAMVIQNPRYQVTQFGKPVTLSCSQTLNHNVMYWYQQKSSQAPKLLFHYYDKDFNNEADTPDNFQSRRPNTSFCFLDIRSPGLGDTAMYLCATSRTGGNTGELFFGEGSRLTVL.

This clonotype was seen ten or more times. The chain has TRBV12-3 or TRBV12-4 and TRBJ2-7; D is unresolved. The CDR3 sequence is 14 residues long. V was pared by 3 bases and J by 3 bases, with 12 bases between. CDR3 region: CASSFYGRSYEQYF. The DNA for the CDR3 is TGTGCCAGCAGTTTTTATGGCCGCAGCTACGAGCAGTACTTC.

The chain couples TRBV4-2 to TRBJ2-5, with D possibly matching TRBD2 (5 bases). Trimming took off 1 base at V and 6 bases at J, with 18 bases between the two ends. From germline, CDR1 is LGHNA and CDR2 YNFKEQ. The CDR3 has 16 amino acids. The DNA for the CDR3 is TGTGCCAGCAGCCAAGCCCGACTACCAGACCATAAGACCCAGTACTTC. Translated, it gives CASSQARLPDHKTQYF.

This clonotype was counted only a few times. The gene calls are TRBV6-5 and TRBJ2-1; possible D gene TRBD2, 6 bases. Germline V gene sequence: CDR1 MNHEY, CDR2 SVGAGI. V gave up 2 bases and J gave up 5 bases, with 13 bases separating them. CDR3 length: 15 residues. The CDR3 DNA sequence: TGTGCCAGCAGTTACGAGGGAGGCAGGCACAATGAGCAGTTCTTC. Amino acids: CASSYEGGRHNEQFF.

The rearrangement links TRBV4-2 to TRBJ2-7; TRBD2 is a possible D gene (5 bases). The CDR3 runs to 16 residues. Trimming left V 1 base short and J 3 bases short, with 16 bases between. The germline V gene has CDR1 LGHNA and CDR2 YNFKEQ. The CDR3 protein is CASSQALRVGFYEQYF. The CDR3 nucleotides are TGTGCCAGCAGCCAAGCTCTGCGGGTAGGATTCTACGAGCAGTACTTC.

This clonotype was detected only a few times. The chain employs TRBV6-5 and TRBJ2-1; tentative D call: TRBD2 (5 bases). This CDR3 contains 16 residues. Trimming pared 2 bases from V and 5 bases from J, leaving 16 bases between. The germline V gene has CDR1 MNHEY and CDR2 SVGAGI. This chain's CDR3 is CASSYASRYGNNEQFF. For the CDR3, the DNA is TGTGCCAGCAGTTACGCGTCGAGGTACGGGAACAATGAGCAGTTCTTC.

The V call is TRBV5-1, the J call TRBJ2-5; 7 bases map to TRBD1. Germline V gene data show CDR1 as SGHRS and CDR2 as YFSETQ. J was trimmed by 7 bases and V by 0 bases; bases with no gene match: 6. This CDR3 is 14 amino acids long. The CDR3 DNA follows: TGCGCCAGCAGCTTGGGGGTCTGGACAGGGACCCAGTACTTC. Encoded protein: CASSLGVWTGTQYF.

The chain carries TRBV3-1 and TRBJ1-6; 8 bases fit TRBD1. Per germline, CDR1 LGHDT and CDR2 YNNKEL (reference sequence). CDR3 length equals 16 residues. V was clipped by 2 bases and J by 10 bases; unmatched bases: 10. CDR3 loop: CASSQPYRTGKSPLHF. Here the CDR3 DNA reads TGTGCCAGCAGCCAACCCTACCGGACAGGGAAGTCACCCCTCCACTTT.

V gene TRBV5-1 combines with J gene TRBJ1-2; tentative D call: TRBD1 (6 bases). The CDR3 consists of 15 residues. V gave up 0 bases and J gave up 5 bases, with 14 bases separating them. Germline V gene data show CDR1 as SGHRS and CDR2 as YFSETQ. CDR3 coding DNA: TGCGCCAGCAGCTTGGAGTGGGGGCTGAAGTATGGCTACACCTTC. This sequence encodes CASSLEWGLKYGYTF. Full variable domain (remainder filled in from reference TRBV5-1 and TRBJ1-2): KAGVTQTPRYLIKTRGQQVTLSCSPISGHRSVSWYQQTPGQGLQFLFEYFSETQRNKGNFPGRFSGRQFSNSRSEMNVSTLELGDSALYLCASSLEWGLKYGYTFGSGTRLTVV.

The chain has TRBV11-2 and TRBJ1-1, with TRBD1 identical over 7 bases. CDR3 size: 14 residues. V lost 4 bases, J lost 3 bases, and 5 bases stayed unmatched. Germline lookup yields CDR1 SGHAT and CDR2 FQNNGV. The CDR3 bases are TGTGCCAGCAGCTCAACAGGGGTACACACTGAAGCTTTCTTT. Translation: CASSSTGVHTEAFF.

In its sample, this clonotype was seen a few times. The gene calls are TRBV29-1 and TRBJ2-1; 9 bases map to TRBD2. Trimming cost V 4 bases and J 2 bases; bases outside gene matches: 6. Germline V gene data show CDR1 as SQVTM and CDR2 as ANQGSEA. The CDR3 consists of 15 residues. The CDR3 reads CSVGGGGRAYNEQFF. The CDR3 DNA sequence: TGCAGCGTTGGAGGAGGCGGGAGGGCCTACAATGAGCAGTTCTTC.

This clonotype has more than one count but fewer than ten. The chain carries TRBV30 and TRBJ2-7; D not resolved. The CDR3 runs 13 residues. V lost 0 bases, J lost 5 bases, and 11 bases lay in between. Germline CDR1 and CDR2: GTSNPN and SVGIG (reference sequence). Written as DNA, the CDR3 is TGTGCCTGGAGTGTAGGGAACGCCAACGAGCAGTACTTC. This encodes CAWSVGNANEQYF.

The V gene is TRBV20-1, the J gene TRBJ1-2, with D possibly being TRBD1 (6 bases). Germline V gives CDR1 DFQATT, CDR2 SNEGSKA (reference sequence). The CDR3 covers 16 residues. Trimming left V 3 bases short and J 1 base short, with 18 bases between. As DNA, the CDR3 is TGCAGTGCTAGCATTGACAGGACCAGTAGTAACTATGGCTACACCTTC. It is translated as CSASIDRTSSNYGYTF.

This clonotype was observed a few times. V and J are TRBV2 and TRBJ2-7; the D gene is possibly TRBD2 (6 bases). V lost 7 bases, J lost 3 bases, and 13 bases lay in between. This CDR3 comprises 13 residues. Germline V gene lookup returns CDR1 SNHLY and CDR2 FYNNEI. The CDR3 spells CASKGGTGYEQYF. Here the CDR3 DNA reads TGTGCCAGCAAAGGAGGGACGGGCTACGAGCAGTACTTC.

In this sample, this clonotype turned up a few times. This rearrangement joins TRBV5-1 to TRBJ2-3, with 9 bases identical to TRBD2. V shed 0 bases and J 6 bases; nucleotides not matched to a gene: 8. The CDR3 runs to 16 residues. The V gene's germline CDR1 is SGHRS and CDR2 YFSETQ. CDR3 region: CASSLELAGPQDTQYF. The CDR3 DNA reads TGCGCCAGCAGCTTGGAGCTAGCGGGACCCCAGGATACGCAGTATTTT. Complete variable domain (other parts from reference TRBV5-1 and TRBJ2-3): KAGVTQTPRYLIKTRGQQVTLSCSPISGHRSVSWYQQTPGQGLQFLFEYFSETQRNKGNFPGRFSGRQFSNSRSEMNVSTLELGDSALYLCASSLELAGPQDTQYFGPGTRLTVL.

This chain connects TRBV24-1 to TRBJ2-1, with TRBD2 matching 10 bases. The germline CDR1 and CDR2 sequences are KGHDR and SFDVKD. V trimming: 5 bases; J trimming: 5 bases; junction bases outside the gene matches: 8. The CDR3 length is 16 residues. CDR3 region: CATSAVGLATHNEQFF. The CDR3 DNA reads TGTGCCACCAGTGCCGTGGGACTAGCGACCCACAATGAGCAGTTCTTC.

This clonotype was seen many times. This chain joins TRBV20-1 and TRBJ2-3, with D tentatively TRBD1 (6 bases). The CDR3 totals 13 residues. Trimming took off 6 bases at V and 2 bases at J, with 12 bases between the two ends. Germline CDR1 is DFQATT and CDR2 is SNEGSKA (reference sequence). CDR3 sequence (DNA): TGCAGTGCCGGACAGACACCCACAGATACGCAGTATTTT. Its translation is CSAGQTPTDTQYF.

The V gene is TRBV11-2, the J gene TRBJ1-6; no clear D gene. Trimming shortened V by 5 bases and J by 14 bases, and 16 bases separated the two germline ends. There are 13 residues in the CDR3. Germline V lookup: CDR1 SGHAT, CDR2 FQNNGV. The CDR3 bases are TGTGCCAGCAGCCCCGGACCGCATTGGGCCCTCCACTTT. It is translated as CASSPGPHWALHF.

The chain uses TRBV12-3 or TRBV12-4 and TRBJ2-1, with 7 bases aligning to TRBD2. V lost 8 bases, J lost 9 bases, and 10 bases stayed unmatched. The CDR3 extends over 13 amino acids. The CDR3 sequence: CASRGMGGVEQFF. Written as DNA, the CDR3 is TGTGCCAGCCGAGGGATGGGGGGGGTTGAGCAGTTCTTC.

J is TRBJ1-1 and V is TRBV27; no definite D call. CDR1 and CDR2 (germline): MNHEY, SMNVEV (reference sequence). The CDR3 has 13 residues. V lost 8 bases, J lost 1 base, and 11 bases lay in between. The CDR3 region is CASATAGNTEAFF. The CDR3 DNA sequence: TGTGCCAGCGCCACCGCGGGGAACACTGAAGCTTTCTTT.

This clonotype was seen just once. The chain employs TRBV6-2 or TRBV6-3 and TRBJ2-5; 13 positions match TRBD2. This CDR3 region has 17 residues. The J segment lost 7 bases and the V segment lost 8 bases, leaving 16 bases of the junction unmatched. The germline CDR1 and CDR2 sequences are MNHEY and SVGEGT. The CDR3 DNA reads as TGTGCCAGCCTGAGGACTAGCGGGAGAGTTCTTACGGCGACCCAGTACTTC. It yields the protein CASLRTSGRVLTATQYF.

A few counts support this clonotype. CDR3 sequence: CSVVRQSSYNEQFF. The CDR3 DNA reads TGCAGCGTTGTGCGACAGAGCTCCTACAATGAGCAGTTCTTC. The chain combines TRBV29-1 with TRBJ2-1; D possibly corresponds to TRBD1 (5 bases). The CDR3 runs to 14 residues. V dropped 4 bases and J dropped 0 bases, with 10 bases sitting between them. The germline V gene has CDR1 SQVTM and CDR2 ANQGSEA.

This clonotype was recorded a few times. The chain uses TRBV6-5 and TRBJ2-2; 7 positions match TRBD1. Trimming removed 2 bases from V and 0 bases from J; junction bases left unmatched: 9. The CDR3 loop spans 18 amino acids. Germline V gene lookup returns CDR1 MNHEY and CDR2 SVGAGI. CDR3 DNA sequence: TGTGCCAGCAGTTACCAAATTCGACAGGGCGCGAACACCGGGGAGCTGTTTTTT. This translates into CASSYQIRQGANTGELFF.

The rearrangement links TRBV4-1 to TRBJ2-7; a possible D gene is TRBD2 (6 bases). Trimming left V 3 bases short and J 0 bases short, with 9 bases between. The CDR3 loop spans 14 amino acids. Germline values: CDR1 MGHRA, CDR2 YSYEKL. In DNA form, the CDR3 reads TGCGCCAGCAGCCAGGCGGGAATCTCCTACGAGCAGTACTTC. Its translation is CASSQAGISYEQYF.

The chain is built from TRBV7-2 and TRBJ2-7; 11 bases agree with TRBD2. There are 15 residues in the CDR3. CDR1 is SGHTA and CDR2 is FQGNSA in the germline V gene. With 4 bases clipped from V and 2 bases from J, the junction kept 4 bases outside the gene matches. The CDR3 protein is CASSWIAGGTYEQYF. The CDR3 coding sequence is TGTGCCAGCAGCTGGATAGCGGGAGGGACCTACGAGCAGTACTTC.

The rearrangement joins TRBV3-1 to TRBJ2-5; 9 bases align to TRBD2. In germline, CDR1 is LGHDT, CDR2 YNNKEL (reference sequence). The J segment lost 3 bases and the V segment lost 6 bases, leaving 20 bases of the junction unmatched. This CDR3 has 19 amino acids. Here the CDR3 DNA reads TGTGCCAGCAGTCCGTTTCGCAGCGGGAGGCCCAAACCCAAAGAGACCCAGTACTTC. Translating it yields CASSPFRSGRPKPKETQYF.

The chain is built from TRBV29-1 and TRBJ1-4, with a tentative D call TRBD1 (6 bases). Trimming shortened V by 5 bases and J by 7 bases, and 20 bases separated the two germline ends. In germline, CDR1 is SQVTM, CDR2 ANQGSEA. The CDR3 has 15 amino acids. In DNA, the CDR3 is TGCAGCGTTAACCCCTTTGAGGGGGGGATTGAAAAACTGTTTTTT. It is translated as CSVNPFEGGIEKLFF.

The chain uses TRBV4-1 and TRBJ2-3; 11 bases agree with TRBD2. Losses at the gene ends were 1 base for V and 2 bases for J; bases not matched to a gene: 5. The CDR3 has 17 residues. Germline loops: CDR1 MGHRA, CDR2 YSYEKL. In DNA form, the CDR3 reads TGCGCCAGCAGCCAAGCGCTGACTAGCGGGATCACAGATACGCAGTATTTT. It is translated as CASSQALTSGITDTQYF.